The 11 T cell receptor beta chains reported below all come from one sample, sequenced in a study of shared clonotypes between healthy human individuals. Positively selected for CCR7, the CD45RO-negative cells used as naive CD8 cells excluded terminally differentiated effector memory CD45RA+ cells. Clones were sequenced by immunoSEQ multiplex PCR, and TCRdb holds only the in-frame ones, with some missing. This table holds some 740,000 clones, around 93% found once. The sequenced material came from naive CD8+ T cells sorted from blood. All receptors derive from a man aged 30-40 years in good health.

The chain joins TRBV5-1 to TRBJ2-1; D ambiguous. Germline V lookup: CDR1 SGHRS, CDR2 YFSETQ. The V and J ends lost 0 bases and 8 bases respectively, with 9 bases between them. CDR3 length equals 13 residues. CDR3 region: CASSLAQFDEQFF. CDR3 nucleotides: TGCGCCAGCAGCTTGGCTCAGTTCGATGAGCAGTTCTTC.

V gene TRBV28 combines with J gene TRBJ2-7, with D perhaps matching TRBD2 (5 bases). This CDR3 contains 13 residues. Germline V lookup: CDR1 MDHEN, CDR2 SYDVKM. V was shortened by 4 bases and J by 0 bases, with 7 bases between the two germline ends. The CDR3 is CASSSGGSYEQYF. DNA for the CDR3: TGTGCCAGCAGTTCTGGAGGCTCCTACGAGCAGTACTTC.

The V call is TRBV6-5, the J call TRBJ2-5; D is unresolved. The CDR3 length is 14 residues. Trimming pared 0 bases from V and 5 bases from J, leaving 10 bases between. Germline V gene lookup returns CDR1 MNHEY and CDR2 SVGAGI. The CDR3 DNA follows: TGTGCCAGCAGTTACTCAGGCCATGCGGAGACCCAGTACTTC. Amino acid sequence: CASSYSGHAETQYF.

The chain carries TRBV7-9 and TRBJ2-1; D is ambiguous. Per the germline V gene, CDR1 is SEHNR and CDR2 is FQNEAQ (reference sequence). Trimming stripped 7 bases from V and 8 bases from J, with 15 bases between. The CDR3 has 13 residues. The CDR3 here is CASTTGDADEQFF. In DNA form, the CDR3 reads TGTGCCAGCACCACCGGCGATGCGGATGAGCAGTTCTTC.

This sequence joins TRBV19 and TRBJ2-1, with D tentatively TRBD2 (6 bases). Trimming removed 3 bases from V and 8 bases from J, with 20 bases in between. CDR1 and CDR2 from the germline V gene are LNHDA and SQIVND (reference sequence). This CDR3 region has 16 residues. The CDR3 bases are TGTGCCAGTAGTATGATCGCGGGCTTACCGGGGGATGAGCAGTTCTTC. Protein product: CASSMIAGLPGDEQFF.

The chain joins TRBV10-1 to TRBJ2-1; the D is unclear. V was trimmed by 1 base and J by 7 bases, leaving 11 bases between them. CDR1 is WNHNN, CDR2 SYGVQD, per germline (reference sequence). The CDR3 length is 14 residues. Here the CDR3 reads CASSEYGVRNEQFF. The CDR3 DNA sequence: TGCGCCAGCAGTGAGTATGGGGTACGGAATGAGCAGTTCTTC.

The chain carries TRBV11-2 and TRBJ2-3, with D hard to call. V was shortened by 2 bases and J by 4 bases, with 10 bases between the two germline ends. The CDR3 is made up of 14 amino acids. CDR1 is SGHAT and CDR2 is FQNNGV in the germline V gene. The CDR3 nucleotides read TGTGCCAGCAGCTTATTCGTGAAATCAGATACGCAGTATTTT. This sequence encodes CASSLFVKSDTQYF.

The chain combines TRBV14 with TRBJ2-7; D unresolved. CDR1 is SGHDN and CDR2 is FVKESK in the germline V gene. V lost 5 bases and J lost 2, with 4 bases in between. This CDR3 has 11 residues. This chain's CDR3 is CASSVAYEQYF. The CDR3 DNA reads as TGTGCCAGCAGCGTCGCCTACGAGCAGTACTTC. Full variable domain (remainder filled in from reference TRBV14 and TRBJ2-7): EAGVTQFPSHSVIEKGQTVTLRCDPISGHDNLYWYRRVMGKEIKFLLHFVKESKQDESGMPNNRFLAERTGGTYSTLKVQPAELEDSGVYFCASSVAYEQYFGPGTRLTVT.

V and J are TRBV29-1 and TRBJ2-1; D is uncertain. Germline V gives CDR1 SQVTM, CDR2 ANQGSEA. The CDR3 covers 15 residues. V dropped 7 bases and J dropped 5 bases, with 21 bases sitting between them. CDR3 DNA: TGCAGCGCACGCACAAGGAACAGAGAGAACAATGAGCAGTTCTTC. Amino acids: CSARTRNRENNEQFF.

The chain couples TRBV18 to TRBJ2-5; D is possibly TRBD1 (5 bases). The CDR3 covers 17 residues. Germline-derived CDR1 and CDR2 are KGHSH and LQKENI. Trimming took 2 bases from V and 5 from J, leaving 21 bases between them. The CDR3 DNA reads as TGTGCCAGCTCACCAGGTTATCGAAGGGGCGCCGGGGAGACCCAGTACTTC. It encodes CASSPGYRRGAGETQYF.

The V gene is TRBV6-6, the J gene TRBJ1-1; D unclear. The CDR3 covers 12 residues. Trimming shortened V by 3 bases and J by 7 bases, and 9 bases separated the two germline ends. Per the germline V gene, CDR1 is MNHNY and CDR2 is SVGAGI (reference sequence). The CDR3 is CASSYGWVEAFF. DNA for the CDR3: TGTGCCAGCAGTTATGGGTGGGTTGAAGCTTTCTTT.